This TCR beta chain was recorded in a study of CD8+ T cells in alopecia areata. This CDR3 is 15 amino acids long. The germline gives CDR1 PRHDT, CDR2 FYEKMQ (reference sequence). V lost 2 bases and J 5 bases, leaving 15 bases between the germline ends. Following extraction, RNA underwent reverse transcription to cDNA, which served as the sequencing template. The method was immunoSEQ multiplex PCR; TCRdb's version includes in-frame clones alone and lacks a portion of them. The sample includes 110,000 or so clones, 45% to 60% of them seen just once. The receptor comes from a human donor with alopecia areata. J is TRBJ2-5 and V is TRBV13, with D perhaps TRBD1 (6 bases). Sequenced input: NKG2D-low CD8+ T cells sorted from blood. This chain's CDR3 is CASSLRGRGVETQYF. The CDR3 nucleotides read TGTGCCAGCAGCTTAAGGGGCAGGGGCGTGGAGACCCAGTACTTC.